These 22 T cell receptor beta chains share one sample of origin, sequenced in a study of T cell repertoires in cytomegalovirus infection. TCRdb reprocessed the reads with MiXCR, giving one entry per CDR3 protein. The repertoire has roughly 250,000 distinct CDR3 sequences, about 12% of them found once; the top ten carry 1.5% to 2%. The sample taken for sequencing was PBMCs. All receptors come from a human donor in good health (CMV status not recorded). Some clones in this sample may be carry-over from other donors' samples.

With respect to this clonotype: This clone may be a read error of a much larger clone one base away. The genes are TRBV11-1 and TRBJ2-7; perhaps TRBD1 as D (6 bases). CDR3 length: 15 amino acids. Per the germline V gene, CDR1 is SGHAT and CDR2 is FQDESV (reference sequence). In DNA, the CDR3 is TGTGCCAGCAGCATAGCTCAGGGGCAAAACTACGAGCAGTACTTC. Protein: CASSIAQGQNYEQYF. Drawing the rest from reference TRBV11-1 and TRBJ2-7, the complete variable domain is EAEVAQSPRYKITEKSQAVAFWCDPISGHATLYWYRQILGQGPELLVQFQDESVVDDSQLPKDRFSAERLKGVDSTLKIQPAELGDSAMYLCASSIAQGQNYEQYFGPGTRLTVT.

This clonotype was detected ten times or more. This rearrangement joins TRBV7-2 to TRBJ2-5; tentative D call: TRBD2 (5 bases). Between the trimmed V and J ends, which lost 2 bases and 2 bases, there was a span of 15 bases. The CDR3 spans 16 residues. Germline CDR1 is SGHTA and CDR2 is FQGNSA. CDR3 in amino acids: CASSLMSRTLQETQYF. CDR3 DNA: TGTGCCAGCAGCTTAATGTCCAGGACTTTACAAGAGACCCAGTACTTC.

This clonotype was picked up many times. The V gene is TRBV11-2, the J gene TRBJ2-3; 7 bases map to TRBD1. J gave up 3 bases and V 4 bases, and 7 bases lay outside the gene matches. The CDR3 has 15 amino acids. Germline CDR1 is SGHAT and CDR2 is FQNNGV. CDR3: CASSYRDSFTDTQYF. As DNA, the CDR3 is TGTGCCAGCAGCTATCGGGACAGCTTTACAGATACGCAGTATTTT.

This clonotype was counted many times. Here the CDR3 reads CASSGTGSGTQYF. Here the CDR3 DNA reads TGTGCCAGCAGCGGGACAGGGAGCGGGACCCAGTACTTC. V gene TRBV7-8 combines with J gene TRBJ2-5, with 9 bases lining up with TRBD1. V shed 5 bases and J 7 bases; nucleotides not matched to a gene: 5. The germline V gene has CDR1 SGHVS and CDR2 FQNEAQ. The length of the CDR3 is 13 residues.

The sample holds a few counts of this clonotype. CDR3 bases: TGTGCCAGCAGTAAAAGGACAGGGACGGTCGGCTACACCTTC. Translated: CASSKRTGTVGYTF. This chain joins TRBV12-3 or TRBV12-4 and TRBJ1-2, with 8 bases fitting TRBD1. With V trimmed by 5 bases and J by 8 bases, 10 bases remained unmatched. CDR3 length: 14 residues.

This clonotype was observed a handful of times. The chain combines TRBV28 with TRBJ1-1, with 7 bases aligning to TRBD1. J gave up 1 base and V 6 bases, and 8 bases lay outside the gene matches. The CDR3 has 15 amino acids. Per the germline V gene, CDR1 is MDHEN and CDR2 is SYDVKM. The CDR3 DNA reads TGTGCCAGCAGACCGACCGGGACAGCGAACACTGAAGCTTTCTTT. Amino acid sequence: CASRPTGTANTEAFF.

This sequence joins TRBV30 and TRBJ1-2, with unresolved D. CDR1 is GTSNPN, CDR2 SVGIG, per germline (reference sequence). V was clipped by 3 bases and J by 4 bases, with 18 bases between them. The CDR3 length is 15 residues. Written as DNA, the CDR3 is TGTGCCTGGAGGGCCGGAACAACGGAAAGCTATGGCTACACCTTC. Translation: CAWRAGTTESYGYTF.

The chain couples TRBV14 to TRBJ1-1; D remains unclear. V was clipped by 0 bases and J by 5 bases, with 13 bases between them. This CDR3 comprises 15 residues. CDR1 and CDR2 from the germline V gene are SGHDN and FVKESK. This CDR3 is CASSQDIGLGTEAFF. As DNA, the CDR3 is TGTGCCAGCAGCCAAGATATAGGTTTGGGTACTGAAGCTTTCTTT.

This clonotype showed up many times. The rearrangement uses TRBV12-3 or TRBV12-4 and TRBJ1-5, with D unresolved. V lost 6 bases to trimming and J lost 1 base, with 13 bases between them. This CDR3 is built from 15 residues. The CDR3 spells CASRISGGSNQPQHF. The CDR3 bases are TGTGCCAGCAGAATTTCTGGCGGAAGCAATCAGCCCCAGCATTTT.

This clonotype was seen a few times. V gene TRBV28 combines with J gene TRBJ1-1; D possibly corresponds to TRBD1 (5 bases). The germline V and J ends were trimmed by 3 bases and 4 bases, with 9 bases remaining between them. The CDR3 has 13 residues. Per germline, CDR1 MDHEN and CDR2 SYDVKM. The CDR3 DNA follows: TGTGCCAGCAGTTTCCTGGGGACCACTGAAGCTTTCTTT. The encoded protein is CASSFLGTTEAFF.

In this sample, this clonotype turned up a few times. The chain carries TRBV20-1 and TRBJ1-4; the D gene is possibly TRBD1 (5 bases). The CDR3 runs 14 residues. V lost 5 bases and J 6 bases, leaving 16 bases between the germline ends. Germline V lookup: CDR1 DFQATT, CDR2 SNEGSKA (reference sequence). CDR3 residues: CSAPLGGRDEKLFF. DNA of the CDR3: TGCAGTGCTCCCTTGGGGGGGAGGGATGAAAAACTGTTTTTT.

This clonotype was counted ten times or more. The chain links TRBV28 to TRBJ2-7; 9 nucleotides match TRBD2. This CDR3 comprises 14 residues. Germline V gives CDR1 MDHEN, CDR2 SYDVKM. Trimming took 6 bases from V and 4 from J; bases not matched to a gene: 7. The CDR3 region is CASSLSGRVYEQYF. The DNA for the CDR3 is TGTGCCAGCAGCCTTAGCGGGAGAGTATACGAGCAGTACTTC. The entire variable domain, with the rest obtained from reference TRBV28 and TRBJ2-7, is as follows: DVKVTQSSRYLVKRTGEKVFLECVQDMDHENMFWYRQDPGLGLRLIYFSYDVKMKEKGDIPEGYSVSREKKERFSLILESASTNQTSMYLCASSLSGRVYEQYFGPGTRLTVT.

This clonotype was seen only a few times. The DNA for the CDR3 is TGCGCCAGCAGCCAAGAGAGAGACAAAACTGAAGCTTTCTTT. Translated, it gives CASSQERDKTEAFF. The chain recombines TRBV4-3 with TRBJ1-1; D remains ambiguous. Germline V lookup: CDR1 LGHNA, CDR2 YSLEER. This CDR3 contains 14 residues. Trimming took 0 bases from V and 5 from J, leaving 10 bases between them.

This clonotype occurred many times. CDR3 sequence reads: CSARDQGMGNQPQHF. The CDR3 DNA reads TGCAGTGCTAGAGATCAAGGTATGGGCAATCAGCCCCAGCATTTT. The V call is TRBV20-1, the J call TRBJ1-5, with D unclear. The CDR3 sequence is 15 residues long. CDR1 and CDR2 from the germline V gene are DFQATT and SNEGSKA (reference sequence). With 0 bases removed from V and 2 bases from J, the gap between germline ends came to 11 bases.

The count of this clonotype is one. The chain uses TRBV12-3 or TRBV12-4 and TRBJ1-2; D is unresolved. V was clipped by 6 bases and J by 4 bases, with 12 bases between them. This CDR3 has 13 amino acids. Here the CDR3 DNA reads TGTGCCAGCAGCCTCACAGAGATCTATGGCTACACCTTC. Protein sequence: CASSLTEIYGYTF.

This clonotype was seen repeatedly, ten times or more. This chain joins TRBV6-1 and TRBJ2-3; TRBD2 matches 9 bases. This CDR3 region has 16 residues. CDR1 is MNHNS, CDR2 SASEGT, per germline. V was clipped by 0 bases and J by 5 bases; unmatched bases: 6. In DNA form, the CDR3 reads TGTGCCAGCAGTGAAGCGCAAGCGGGGGGTCGAGATACGCAGTATTTT. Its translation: CASSEAQAGGRDTQYF.

CDR3 protein: CASSSAPGQAPSGANVLTF. The CDR3 nucleotides are TGTGCCAGCAGCTCCGCCCCGGGACAGGCCCCCTCTGGGGCCAACGTCCTGACTTTC. V gene TRBV11-1 combines with J gene TRBJ2-6; 8 bases fit TRBD1. Per germline, CDR1 SGHAT and CDR2 FQDESV (reference sequence). This CDR3 is built from 19 residues. V was clipped by 4 bases and J by 0 bases; unmatched bases: 11.

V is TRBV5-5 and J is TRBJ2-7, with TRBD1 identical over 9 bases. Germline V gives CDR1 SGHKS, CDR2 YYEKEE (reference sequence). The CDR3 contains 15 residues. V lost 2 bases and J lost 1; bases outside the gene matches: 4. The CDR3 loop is CASSFGGTGSYEQYF. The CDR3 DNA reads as TGTGCCAGCAGCTTTGGAGGGACAGGGTCCTACGAGCAGTACTTC. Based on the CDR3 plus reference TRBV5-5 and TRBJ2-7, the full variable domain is DAGVTQSPTHLIKTRGQQVTLRCSPISGHKSVSWYQQVLGQGPQFIFQYYEKEERGRGNFPDRFSARQFPNYSSELNVNALLLGDSALYLCASSFGGTGSYEQYFGPGTRLTVT.

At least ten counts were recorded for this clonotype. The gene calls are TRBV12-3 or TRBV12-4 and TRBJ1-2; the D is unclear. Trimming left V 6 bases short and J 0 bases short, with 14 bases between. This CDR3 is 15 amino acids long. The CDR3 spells CASSQSYPANYGYTF. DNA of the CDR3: TGTGCCAGCAGCCAATCCTACCCCGCTAACTATGGCTACACCTTC.

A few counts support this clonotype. This CDR3 reads CASGWLAGGSYNEQFF. The CDR3 DNA reads as TGTGCTAGTGGTTGGCTAGCGGGAGGCTCCTACAATGAGCAGTTCTTC. The chain recombines TRBV12-5 with TRBJ2-1; TRBD2 agrees at 11 bases. Looked up from germline, CDR1 is LGHNT and CDR2 is FRNRAP. This CDR3 region has 16 residues. V lost 4 bases, J lost 0 bases, and 2 bases stayed unmatched.

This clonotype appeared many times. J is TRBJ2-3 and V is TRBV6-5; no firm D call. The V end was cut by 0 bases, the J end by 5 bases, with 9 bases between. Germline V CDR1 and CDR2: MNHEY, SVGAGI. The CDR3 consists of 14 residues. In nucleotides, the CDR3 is TGTGCCAGCAGTTACTCTCCCTGGGGAGATACGCAGTATTTT. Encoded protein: CASSYSPWGDTQYF.

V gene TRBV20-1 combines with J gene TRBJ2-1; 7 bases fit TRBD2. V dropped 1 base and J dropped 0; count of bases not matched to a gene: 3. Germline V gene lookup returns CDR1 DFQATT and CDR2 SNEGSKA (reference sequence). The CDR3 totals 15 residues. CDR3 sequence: CSARATSLSYNEQFF. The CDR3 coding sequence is TGCAGTGCTAGAGCGACTAGCCTCTCCTACAATGAGCAGTTCTTC.